This TCR beta chain was recovered during a study of T cell responses to AZD1222 COVID-19 vaccine. Overall study findings and caveats: Increased Spike-specific TCR breadth and depth were observed after two AZD1222 doses.

Of note for this clone: Its antigen is still unknown.

Repertoires were generated with immunoSEQ multiplex PCR, while TCRdb's copy carries only in-frame clones and drops some. The sample contains almost 70,000 clones, around four fifths of which appear only once. The CDR3 sequence is 13 residues long. V lost 6 bases and J 1 base, leaving 6 bases between the germline ends. Germline V lookup: CDR1 SNHLY, CDR2 FYNNEI. V usage is TRBV2 and J usage is TRBJ2-2; the D gene is possibly TRBD2 (6 bases). The clonotype comes from an adult who received the AZD1222 COVID-19 vaccine. The specimen comprised peripheral blood, sampled 28 days after the second AZD1222 dose. CDR3 region: CASRRENTGELFF. CDR3 nucleotides: TGTGCCAGCAGGCGGGAGAACACCGGGGAGCTGTTTTTT. Complete variable domain (other parts from reference TRBV2 and TRBJ2-2): EPEVTQTPSHQVTQMGQEVILRCVPISNHLYFYWYRQILGQKVEFLVSFYNNEISEKSEIFDDQFSVERPDGSNFTLKIRSTKLEDSAMYFCASRRENTGELFFGEGSRLTVL.